The source of this TCR beta chain is a study of radiation and T cells in renal cell carcinoma. Study-level information: Nephrectomy followed 15 Gy stereotactic body radiation by 4 weeks. The study, taken as a whole, reports: From baseline, blood top tumor clonotypes peaked at 2 weeks post-radiation.

As for time point: baseline pretreatment blood. The treatment is: 15 Gy SBRT to primary tumor, nephrectomy 4 weeks later. After SBRT, blood was collected at 2 and 4 weeks, plus baseline. This renal cell carcinoma was of the clear cell type. Profiling relied on immunoSEQ multiplex PCR, and the TCRdb table lists in-frame clones only, not all of them. The sample yields tens of thousands of clones, 65% to 85% seen once. The CDR3 has 12 residues. The germline V gene has CDR1 MNHEY and CDR2 SMNVEV (reference sequence). V lost 2 bases and J 5 bases, leaving 6 bases between the germline ends. Worth noting for this clone: Its antigen is as yet unknown.

This receptor was identified in a man between 60 and 70 years old with renal cell carcinoma. The chain is built from TRBV27 and TRBJ2-5; D uncertain. The starting material was blood, obtained from a patient whose treatment included radiotherapy and nephrectomy. CDR3: CASSLQGETQYF. Here the CDR3 DNA reads TGTGCCAGCAGTTTACAAGGGGAGACCCAGTACTTC.